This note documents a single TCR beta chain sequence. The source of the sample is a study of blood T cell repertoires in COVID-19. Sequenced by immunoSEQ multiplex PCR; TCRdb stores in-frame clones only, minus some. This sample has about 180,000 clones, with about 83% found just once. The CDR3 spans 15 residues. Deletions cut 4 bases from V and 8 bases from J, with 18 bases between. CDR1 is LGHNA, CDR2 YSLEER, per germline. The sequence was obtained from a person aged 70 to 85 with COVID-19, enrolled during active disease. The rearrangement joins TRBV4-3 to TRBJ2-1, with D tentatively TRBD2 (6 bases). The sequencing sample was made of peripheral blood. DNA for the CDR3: TGCGCCAGCAGCCCGGGCGGGAAGGGCGTGTATGAGCAGTTCTTC. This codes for CASSPGGKGVYEQFF.